This T cell receptor (beta chain) was recovered during a study of HIV-infected patients and healthy controls. This clonotype was seen a few times. This CDR3 region has 14 residues. Trimming left V 6 bases short and J 0 bases short, with 12 bases between. The V gene's germline CDR1 is LNHDA and CDR2 SQIVND (reference sequence). TCRdb analysed the 5' RACE reads with MiXCR anew, one entry per CDR3 protein. Counted here are roughly 70,000 distinct CDR3 sequences, about 16% occurring once; the ten biggest clones make up around 6%. V and J are TRBV19 and TRBJ2-7; possible D gene TRBD2, 6 bases. Sequencing input: CD4+ T cells from blood. This sequence originates from a human donor in good health. The CDR3 nucleotides are TGTGCCAGTAGGCCGGGACTGGACTCCTACGAGCAGTACTTC. Encoded protein: CASRPGLDSYEQYF.